This T cell receptor beta chain was identified during a study of technical replicates of blood from a handful of donors (dated by TCRdb to 2015 to 2018). The germline V gene provides CDR1 ENHRY and CDR2 SYGVKD. Measured from the cysteine to the phenylalanine, the CDR3 is 14 residues long. The sequence is cut down to CDR3 DNA, 42 bases in frame from base 1. V is clipped by 7 bases and J by 2 bases, and the sequence between their germline boundaries is 13 bases long. For this clone: Its antigen remains unidentified. Per-base quality was not reported, and no clone a single base away is much larger than it.

Library construction relied on the immunoSEQ multiplex PCR assay. TCRdb retrieved this table from immuneACCESS and kept in-frame rearrangements only. Not all clones are present; in checked studies, unresolved V genes account for under half, and no reason is known for the remainder. In all, the sample holds 74,000 or so clones, and 92% of those were seen once. About 0.35% of the sample lies in the top ten. This TCR came from a human donor in good health. The chain is made from TRBV10-3 and TRBJ2-3, with TRBD2 perhaps the D gene, on 5 matching bases. Source material: T cells isolated from PBMCs. For the CDR3, the sequence is CAIMSGLSTDTQYF. The DNA is TGTGCCATCATGTCAGGACTTTCCACAGATACGCAGTATTTT.